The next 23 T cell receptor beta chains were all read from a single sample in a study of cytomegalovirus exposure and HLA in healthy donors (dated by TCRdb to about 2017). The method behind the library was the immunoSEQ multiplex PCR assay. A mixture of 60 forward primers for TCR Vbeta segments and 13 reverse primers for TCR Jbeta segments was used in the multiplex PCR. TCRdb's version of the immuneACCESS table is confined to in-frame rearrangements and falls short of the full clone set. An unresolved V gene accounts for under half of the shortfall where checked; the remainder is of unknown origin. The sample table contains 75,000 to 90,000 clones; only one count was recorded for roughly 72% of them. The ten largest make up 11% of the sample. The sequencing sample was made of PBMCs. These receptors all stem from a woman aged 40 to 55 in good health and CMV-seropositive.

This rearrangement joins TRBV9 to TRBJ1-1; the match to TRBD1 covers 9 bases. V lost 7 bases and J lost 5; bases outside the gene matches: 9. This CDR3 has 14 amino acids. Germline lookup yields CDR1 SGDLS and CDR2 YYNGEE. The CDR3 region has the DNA TGTGCCAGCGGTTCACAGGGGGCGAAGACTGAAGCTTTCTTT. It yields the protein CASGSQGAKTEAFF.

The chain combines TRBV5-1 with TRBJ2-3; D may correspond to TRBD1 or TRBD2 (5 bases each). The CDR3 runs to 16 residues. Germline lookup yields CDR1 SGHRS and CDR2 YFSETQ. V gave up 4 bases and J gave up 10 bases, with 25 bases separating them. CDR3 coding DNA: TGCGCCAGCAGCCTGGGGGTTAGCCAAGCAAAGGATTCGCAGTATTTT. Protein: CASSLGVSQAKDSQYF.

This CDR3 is CASSSPTGEIEAFF. The CDR3 DNA reads TGTGCCAGTTCCTCTCCGACAGGGGAGATTGAAGCTTTCTTT. The chain carries TRBV19 and TRBJ1-1; 8 bases align to TRBD1. CDR3 length equals 14 residues. Looked up from germline, CDR1 is LNHDA and CDR2 is SQIVND (reference sequence). V shed 8 bases and J 7 bases; nucleotides not matched to a gene: 12. Filled out from reference TRBV19 and TRBJ1-1, the complete variable domain reads DGGITQSPKYLFRKEGQNVTLSCEQNLNHDAMYWYRQDPGQGLRLIYYSQIVNDFQKGDIAEGYSVSREKKESFPLTVTSAQKNPTAFYLCASSSPTGEIEAFFGQGTRLTVV.

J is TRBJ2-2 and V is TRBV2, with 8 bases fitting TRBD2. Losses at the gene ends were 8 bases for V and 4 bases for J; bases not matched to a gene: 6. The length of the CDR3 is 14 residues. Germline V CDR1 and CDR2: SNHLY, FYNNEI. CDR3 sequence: CASARGASTGELFF. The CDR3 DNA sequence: TGTGCCAGCGCGCGGGGGGCGAGCACCGGGGAGCTGTTTTTT.

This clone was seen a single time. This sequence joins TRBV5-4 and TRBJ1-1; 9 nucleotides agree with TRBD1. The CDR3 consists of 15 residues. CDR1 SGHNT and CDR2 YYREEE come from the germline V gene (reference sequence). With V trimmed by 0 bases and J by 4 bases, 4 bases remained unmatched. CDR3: CASSLATGGGTEAFF. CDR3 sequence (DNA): TGTGCCAGCAGCTTGGCGACAGGGGGTGGCACTGAAGCTTTCTTT.

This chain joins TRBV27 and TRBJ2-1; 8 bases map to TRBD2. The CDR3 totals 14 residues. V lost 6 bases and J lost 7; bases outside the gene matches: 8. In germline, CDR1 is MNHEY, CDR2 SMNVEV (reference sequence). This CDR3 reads CASRRGATGNEQFF. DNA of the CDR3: TGTGCCAGCAGGCGGGGGGCTACAGGGAATGAGCAGTTCTTC.

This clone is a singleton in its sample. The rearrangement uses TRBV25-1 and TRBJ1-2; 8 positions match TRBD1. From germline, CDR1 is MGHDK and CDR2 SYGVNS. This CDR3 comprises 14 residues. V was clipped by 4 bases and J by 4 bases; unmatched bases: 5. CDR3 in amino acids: CASSGDRTVYGYTF. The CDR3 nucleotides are TGTGCCAGCAGTGGGGACAGGACCGTCTATGGCTACACCTTC.

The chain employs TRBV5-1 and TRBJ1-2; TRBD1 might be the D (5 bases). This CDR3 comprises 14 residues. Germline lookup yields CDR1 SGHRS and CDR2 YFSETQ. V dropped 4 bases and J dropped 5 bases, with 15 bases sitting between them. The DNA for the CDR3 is TGCGCCAGCAGCAATTGGGGTTCAGGGTATGGCTACACCTTC. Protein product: CASSNWGSGYGYTF.

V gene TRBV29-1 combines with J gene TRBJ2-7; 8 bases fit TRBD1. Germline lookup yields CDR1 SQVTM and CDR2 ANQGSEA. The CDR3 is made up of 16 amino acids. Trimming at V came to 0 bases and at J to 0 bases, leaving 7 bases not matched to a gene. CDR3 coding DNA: TGCAGCGTTGAAGATCTTGGGGACAGGTACTCCTACGAGCAGTACTTC. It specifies CSVEDLGDRYSYEQYF.

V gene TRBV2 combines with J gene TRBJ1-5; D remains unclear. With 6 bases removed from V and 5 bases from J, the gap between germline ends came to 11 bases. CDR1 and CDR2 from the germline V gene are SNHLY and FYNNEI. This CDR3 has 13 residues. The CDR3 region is CASREEAHQPQHF. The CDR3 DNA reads TGTGCCAGCAGGGAGGAGGCCCATCAGCCCCAGCATTTT.

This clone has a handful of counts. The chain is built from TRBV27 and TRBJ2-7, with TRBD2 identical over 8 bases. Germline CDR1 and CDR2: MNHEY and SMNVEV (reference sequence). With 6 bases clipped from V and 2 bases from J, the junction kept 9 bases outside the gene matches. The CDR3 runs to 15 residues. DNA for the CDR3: TGTGCCAGCAGGAAACTAGCGGAAAGAACCTACGAGCAGTACTTC. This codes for CASRKLAERTYEQYF.

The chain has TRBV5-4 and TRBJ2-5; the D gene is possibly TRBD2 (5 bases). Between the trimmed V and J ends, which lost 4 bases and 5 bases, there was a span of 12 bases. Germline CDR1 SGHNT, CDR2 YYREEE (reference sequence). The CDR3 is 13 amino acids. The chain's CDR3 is CASSLRGSETQYF. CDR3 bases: TGTGCCAGCAGCCTACGGGGTTCGGAGACCCAGTACTTC.

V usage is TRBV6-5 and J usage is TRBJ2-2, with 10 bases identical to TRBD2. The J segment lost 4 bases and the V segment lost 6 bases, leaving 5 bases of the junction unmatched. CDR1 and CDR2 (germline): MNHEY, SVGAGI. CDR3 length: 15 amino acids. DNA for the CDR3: TGTGCCAGCAGCCGGACTAGCGGTGTCACCGGGGAGCTGTTTTTT. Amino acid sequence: CASSRTSGVTGELFF.

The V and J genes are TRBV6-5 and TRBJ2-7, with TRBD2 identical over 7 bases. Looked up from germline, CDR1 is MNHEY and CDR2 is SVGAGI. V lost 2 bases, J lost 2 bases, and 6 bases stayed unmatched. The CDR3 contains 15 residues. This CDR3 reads CASSYASGGPYEQYF. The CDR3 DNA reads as TGTGCCAGCAGTTACGCATCGGGAGGTCCCTACGAGCAGTACTTC.

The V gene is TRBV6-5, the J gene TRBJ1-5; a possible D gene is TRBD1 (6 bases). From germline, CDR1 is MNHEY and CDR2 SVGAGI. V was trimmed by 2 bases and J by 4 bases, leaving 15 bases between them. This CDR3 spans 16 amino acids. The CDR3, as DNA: TGTGCCAGCAGTTACGGACCGGACAGCTGGAATCAGCCCCAGCATTTT. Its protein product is CASSYGPDSWNQPQHF.

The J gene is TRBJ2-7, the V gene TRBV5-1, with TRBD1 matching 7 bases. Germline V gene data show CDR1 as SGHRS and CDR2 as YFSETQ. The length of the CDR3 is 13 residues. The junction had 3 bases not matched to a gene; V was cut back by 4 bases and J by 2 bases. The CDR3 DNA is TGCGCCAGCAGCCGGACAGGCGCCTACGAGCAGTACTTC. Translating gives CASSRTGAYEQYF.

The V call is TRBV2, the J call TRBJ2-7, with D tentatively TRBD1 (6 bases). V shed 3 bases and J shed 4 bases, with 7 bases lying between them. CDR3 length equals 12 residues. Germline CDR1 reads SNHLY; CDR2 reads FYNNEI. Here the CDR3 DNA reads TGTGCCAGCAGTGATAGGGGGTACGAGCAGTACTTC. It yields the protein CASSDRGYEQYF.

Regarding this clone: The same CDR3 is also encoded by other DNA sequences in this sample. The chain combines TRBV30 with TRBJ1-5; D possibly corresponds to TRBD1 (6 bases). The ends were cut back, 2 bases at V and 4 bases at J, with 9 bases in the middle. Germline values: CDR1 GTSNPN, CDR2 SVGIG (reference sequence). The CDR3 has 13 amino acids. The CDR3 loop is CAWSSQGNQPQHF. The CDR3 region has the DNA TGTGCCTGGAGTAGCCAGGGGAATCAGCCCCAGCATTTT.

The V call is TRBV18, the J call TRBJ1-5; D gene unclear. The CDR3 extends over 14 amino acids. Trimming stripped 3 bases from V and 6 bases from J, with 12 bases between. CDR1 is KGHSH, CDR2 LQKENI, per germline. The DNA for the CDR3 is TGTGCCAGCTCACCGAGAACGGGTCGTCAGCCCCAGCATTTT. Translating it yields CASSPRTGRQPQHF.

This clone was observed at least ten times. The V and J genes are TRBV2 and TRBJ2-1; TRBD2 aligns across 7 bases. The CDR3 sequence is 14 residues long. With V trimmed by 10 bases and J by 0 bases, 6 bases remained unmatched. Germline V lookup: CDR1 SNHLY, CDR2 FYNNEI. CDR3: CATSRDYSYNEQFF. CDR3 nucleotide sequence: TGTGCCACCAGCCGGGACTACTCCTACAATGAGCAGTTCTTC.

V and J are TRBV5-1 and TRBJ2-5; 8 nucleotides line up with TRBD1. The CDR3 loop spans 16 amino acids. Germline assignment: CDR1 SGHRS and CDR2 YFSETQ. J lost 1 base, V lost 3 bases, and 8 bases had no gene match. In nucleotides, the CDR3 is TGCGCCAGCAGCTCAACGTACGGGACAGGCCAAGAGACCCAGTACTTC. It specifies CASSSTYGTGQETQYF.

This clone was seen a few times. CDR3 region: CASSQATSGSVVTGELFF. CDR3 nucleotide sequence: TGTGCCAGCAGCCAAGCGACTAGCGGGAGCGTGGTCACCGGGGAGCTGTTTTTT. The chain couples TRBV4-2 to TRBJ2-2; 12 positions match TRBD2. CDR3 length equals 18 residues. V was pared by 1 base and J by 4 bases, with 7 bases of the junction left unmatched. Germline V CDR1 and CDR2: LGHNA, YNFKEQ.

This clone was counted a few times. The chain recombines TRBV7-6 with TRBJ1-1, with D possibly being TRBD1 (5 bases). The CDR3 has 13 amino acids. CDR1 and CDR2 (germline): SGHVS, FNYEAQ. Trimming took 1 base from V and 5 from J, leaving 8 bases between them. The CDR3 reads CASSLGRTTEAFF. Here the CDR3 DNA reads TGTGCCAGCAGCTTAGGTCGGACAACTGAAGCTTTCTTT.